This T cell receptor (beta chain) was retrieved from a study of cytomegalovirus exposure and HLA in healthy donors. Findings of the study overall: Cytomegalovirus-associated status was assigned to some 180 TCR beta chains.

The CDR3 is 12 residues long. The germline V gene has CDR1 WSHSY and CDR2 SAAADI. V was trimmed by 6 bases and J by 9 bases, leaving 15 bases between them. To note about this clone: What it binds is not known.

Method: immunoSEQ multiplex PCR; TCRdb's copy keeps in-frame clones and lacks some. The data contain 140,000 to 150,000 clones, 80% to 95% of them seen just once; the ten biggest clones take up about 0.7%. The chain links TRBV10-2 to TRBJ2-7, with a tentative D call TRBD1 (7 bases). This clonotype originated in a man between 18 and 35 years old in good health and CMV-seronegative. Input material: PBMCs. This CDR3 reads CASSSGGPGQYV. In nucleotides, the CDR3 is TGCGCCAGCAGCTCAGGGGGGCCTGGGCAGTACGTC.